This TCR beta chain was profiled in a study of response to subunit inactivated influenza vaccine. Overall study findings and caveats: The authors offered the suggestion that each seasonal influenza vaccination recruits few new T cells.

About this clonotype: Its specificity is unknown.

Trimming shortened V by 0 bases and J by 7 bases, and 22 bases separated the two germline ends. CDR3 size: 16 residues. CDR1 and CDR2 (germline): DFQATT, SNEGSKA (reference sequence). TCRdb fed the RT-PCR reads into MiXCR, producing one record per CDR3 protein. The data show 650,000 to 800,000 distinct CDR3 sequences, about 15% seen once. The chain carries TRBV20-1 and TRBJ2-7, with D perhaps TRBD1 (5 bases). The receptor was derived from a man aged 50 or older who received an inactivated influenza vaccine. Specimen: PBMCs from blood, collected around two weeks before vaccination. CDR3 nucleotides: TGCAGTGCTAGAGATTTCCCCTCAGGGCTCTTGGGAGAGCAGTACTTC. Its translation: CSARDFPSGLLGEQYF.